This T cell receptor (beta chain) originates from a study of human T cells and chemical hapten exposure. The study, taken as a whole, reports: Sensitization with DPC brought no change to TCRs above 1 in 1000 in frequency.

This CDR3 region has 16 residues. The V gene end was trimmed by 5 bases and the J gene end by 7 bases; junction bases not matched to a gene: 15. The V gene's germline CDR1 is SGHNT and CDR2 YYREEE (reference sequence). Noted time point: healthy volunteer bleed at 2 weeks. It was from unfractionated whole blood that total RNA was extracted. Concerning this clonotype itself: Its antigen is unidentified.

In the original analysis: Per sample, the median was 95,638 TCRs, with values from around 24,000 to 710,000. MiXCR, run by TCRdb on the RACE reads, gives a single entry per CDR3 protein. These V and J calls derive from TCRdb rather than the authors' analysis. The sample consists of about 46,000 distinct CDR3 sequences, over 3.5% of them appearing once. The material sequenced was whole blood. This chain connects TRBV5-4 to TRBJ2-3; 8 positions match TRBD1. The receptor was isolated from a female donor in good health. Some clones in this sample may be carry-over from other donors' samples. This CDR3 is CASSLRSGTGYYTQYF. The DNA of the CDR3 is TGTGCCAGCAGTCTCCGGTCCGGGACAGGCTATTATACGCAGTATTTT.